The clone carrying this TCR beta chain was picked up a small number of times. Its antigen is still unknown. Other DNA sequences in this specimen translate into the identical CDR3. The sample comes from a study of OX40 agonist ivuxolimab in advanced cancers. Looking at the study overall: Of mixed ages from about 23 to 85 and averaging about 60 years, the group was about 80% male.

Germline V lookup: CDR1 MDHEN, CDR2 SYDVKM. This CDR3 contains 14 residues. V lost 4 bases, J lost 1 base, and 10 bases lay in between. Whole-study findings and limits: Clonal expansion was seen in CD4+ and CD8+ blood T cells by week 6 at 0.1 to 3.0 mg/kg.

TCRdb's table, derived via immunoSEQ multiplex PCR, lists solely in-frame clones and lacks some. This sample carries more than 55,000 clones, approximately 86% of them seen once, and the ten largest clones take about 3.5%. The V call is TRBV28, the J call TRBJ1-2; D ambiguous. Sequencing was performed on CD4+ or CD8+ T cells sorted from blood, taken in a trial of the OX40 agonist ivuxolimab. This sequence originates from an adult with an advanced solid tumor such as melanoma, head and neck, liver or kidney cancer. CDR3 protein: CASSSSPLNYGYTF. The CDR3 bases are TGTGCCAGCAGTTCCTCGCCGCTTAACTATGGCTACACCTTC.